This TCR beta chain stems from a study of siplizumab effects on memory and regulatory T cells (dated by TCRdb to between 2018 and 2021). For the study in its entirety: The study looked at the effect of siplizumab, an anti-CD2 antibody, on alloreactive T-cell subsets in allogeneic mixed lymphocyte reactions made from human PBMCs. What the research found in general, with its limitations: The cumulative frequency of alloreactive sequences that could be traced back to unstimulated CD4+ memory T cells was significantly reduced by siplizumab. Whether proliferating Tregs from siplizumab cultures were suppressive was not functionally confirmed. Unstimulated naive T cells appeared to be more diverse than memory T cells, and naive cells seemed to make a substantial contribution to the alloresponse. Of the alloreactive CD4+ clones that could be mapped, the Treg-derived share averaged about 67% with siplizumab compared with around 25% in control reactions. Because sequences at frequencies below about 10^-5 were poorly captured, only a minor fraction of alloreactive clones could be mapped back to unstimulated subsets. Roughly 75-95% of proliferating CD4+ or CD8+ clones could not be assigned a naive or memory phenotype.

Receptor libraries were prepared by the immunoSEQ multiplex PCR assay. About 9.9 x 10^4 TCR templates per sample were assayed by the deep sequencing platform. Genomic DNA extracted from sorted T cells was used for TCRbeta CDR3 sequencing. Under the source paper's analysis protocol: The R programming language was used for clonal analysis of the TCRbeta CDR3 data. Alloreactive CD4+ and CD8+ clones were defined by comparing unstimulated samples with post-reaction CFSE-low samples. Regulatory or non-regulatory origin was assigned to alloreactive CD4+ clones by matching of sequences to sorted unstimulated Treg and non-Treg repertoires. The table was pulled from immuneACCESS by TCRdb, which kept in-frame rearrangements only. Such tables lose some clones; where checked, under half of the loss comes from unresolved V genes, and the rest has no known cause. Clonal size and the V and J genes are those of that table, whereas D and trimming came from the DNA. For this sample there are some 70,000 clones; over 80% appear just once. Jointly, the top ten make up around 1.8% of the sample.

The germline V gene supplies CDR1 ENHRY and CDR2 SYGVKD. Trimming at the junction amounts to 7 bases on V and 2 bases on J, and the germline ends lie 10 bases apart. The CDR3, from cysteine to phenylalanine, totals 13 residues. Left in the record is the CDR3 DNA by itself, 39 bases read in frame from the first base. Sorted unstimulated T cells and proliferating T cells recovered from mixed lymphocyte reactions were subjected to TCRbeta CDR3 sequencing. Fresh whole blood from under 13 HLA-typed healthy donors was used as the source from which PBMCs were isolated. To map where alloreactive clones came from, CD4+ regulatory T cells in the unstimulated state were FACS-sorted. Concerning this clone itself: Its binding antigen is unknown. No clone much larger than this one lies a single base away; base qualities are absent.

The sequence came from a human donor in good health. Recombination joined TRBV10-3 with TRBJ2-3, with the D gene too uncertain to name. The sample consisted of Tregs sorted from blood. DNA sequence: TGTGCCATCAAGGTGGCCAACACAGATACGCAGTATTTT. It encodes CAIKVANTDTQYF.